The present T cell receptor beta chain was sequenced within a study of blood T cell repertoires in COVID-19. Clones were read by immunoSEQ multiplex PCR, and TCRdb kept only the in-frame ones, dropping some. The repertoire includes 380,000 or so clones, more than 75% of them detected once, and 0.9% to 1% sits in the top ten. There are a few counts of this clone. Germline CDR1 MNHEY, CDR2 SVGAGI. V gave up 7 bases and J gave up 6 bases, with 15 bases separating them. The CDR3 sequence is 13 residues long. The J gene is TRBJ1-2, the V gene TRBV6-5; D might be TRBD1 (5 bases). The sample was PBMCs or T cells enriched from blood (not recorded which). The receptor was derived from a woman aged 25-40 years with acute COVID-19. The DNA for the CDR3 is TGTGCCAGCATTCGAAGGGCGGGGCATGGCTACACCTTC. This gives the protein CASIRRAGHGYTF.